This T cell receptor beta chain was captured by sequencing in a study of T cell responses to AZD1222 COVID-19 vaccine. Study context: Second-dose recipients at about 4 or about 12 weeks were treated as one pooled group.

Clones were read by immunoSEQ multiplex PCR, and TCRdb kept only the in-frame ones, dropping some. The data show around 100,000 clones, roughly nine tenths seen once. There are 15 residues in the CDR3. The germline V and J ends were trimmed by 7 bases and 6 bases, with 21 bases remaining between them. Looked up from germline, CDR1 is MNHEY and CDR2 is SMNVEV (reference sequence). The sequence was obtained from an adult in good health. V usage is TRBV27 and J usage is TRBJ1-1, with D perhaps TRBD1 (5 bases). The source was peripheral blood, collected on day 0 of AZD1222 vaccination. In DNA form, the CDR3 reads TGTGCCAGCAAGACCTTAGGACACCCCAGGGCTGAAGCTTTCTTT. Translation: CASKTLGHPRAEAFF.